This note documents a single T cell receptor (beta chain) sequence. This entry comes from a study of blood T cell repertoires in COVID-19. Profiling relied on immunoSEQ multiplex PCR, and the TCRdb table lists in-frame clones only, not all of them. The sample contains about 300,000 clones, 80% to 90% of which appear only once. Germline CDR1 reads LNHDA; CDR2 reads SQIVND (reference sequence). V gave up 9 bases and J gave up 6 bases, with 20 bases separating them. This CDR3 has 14 residues. Input material: PBMCs or T cells enriched from blood (not recorded which). The V call is TRBV19, the J call TRBJ1-2, with a weak D call TRBD1 (5 bases). The TCR was taken from a young man who had recovered from COVID-19. The CDR3 bases are TGTGCCAGCCTACGAGGAGGGGTTCTGGATGGCTACACCTTC. Amino acid sequence: CASLRGGVLDGYTF.